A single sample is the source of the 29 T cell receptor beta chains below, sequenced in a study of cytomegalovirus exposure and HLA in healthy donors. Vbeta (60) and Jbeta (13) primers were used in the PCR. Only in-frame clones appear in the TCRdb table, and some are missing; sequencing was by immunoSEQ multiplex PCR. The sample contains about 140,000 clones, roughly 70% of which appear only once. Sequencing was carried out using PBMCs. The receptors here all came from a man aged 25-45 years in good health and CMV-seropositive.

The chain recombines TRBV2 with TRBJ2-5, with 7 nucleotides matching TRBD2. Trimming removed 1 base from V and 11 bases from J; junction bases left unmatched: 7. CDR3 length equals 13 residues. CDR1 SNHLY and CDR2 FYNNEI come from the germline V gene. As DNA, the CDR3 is TGTGCCAGCAGTGAAGACCCGGCGGGGGAGCAGTACTTC. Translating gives CASSEDPAGEQYF. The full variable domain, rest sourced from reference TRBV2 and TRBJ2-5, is EPEVTQTPSHQVTQMGQEVILRCVPISNHLYFYWYRQILGQKVEFLVSFYNNEISEKSEIFDDQFSVERPDGSNFTLKIRSTKLEDSAMYFCASSEDPAGEQYFGPGTRLLVL.

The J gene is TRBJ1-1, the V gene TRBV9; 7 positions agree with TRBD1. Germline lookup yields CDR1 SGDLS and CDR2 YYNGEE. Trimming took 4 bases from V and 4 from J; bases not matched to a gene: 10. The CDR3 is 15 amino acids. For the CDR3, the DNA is TGTGCCAGCAGCTCTCCGACAGGGTCGGGCACTGAAGCTTTCTTT. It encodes CASSSPTGSGTEAFF.

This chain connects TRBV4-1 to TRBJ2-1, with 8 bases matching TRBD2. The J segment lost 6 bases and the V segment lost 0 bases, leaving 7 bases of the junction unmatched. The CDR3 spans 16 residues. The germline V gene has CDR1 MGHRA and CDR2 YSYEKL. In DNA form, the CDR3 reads TGCGCCAGCAGCCAAGAGGGGACTAGTGTCGCCAATGAGCAGTTCTTC. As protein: CASSQEGTSVANEQFF.

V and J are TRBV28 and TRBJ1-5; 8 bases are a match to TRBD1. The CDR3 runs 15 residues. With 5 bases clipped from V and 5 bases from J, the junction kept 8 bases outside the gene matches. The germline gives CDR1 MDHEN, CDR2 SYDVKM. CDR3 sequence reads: CASSRADRGHQPQHF. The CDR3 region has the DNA TGTGCCAGCAGTCGCGCTGACAGGGGCCATCAGCCCCAGCATTTT.

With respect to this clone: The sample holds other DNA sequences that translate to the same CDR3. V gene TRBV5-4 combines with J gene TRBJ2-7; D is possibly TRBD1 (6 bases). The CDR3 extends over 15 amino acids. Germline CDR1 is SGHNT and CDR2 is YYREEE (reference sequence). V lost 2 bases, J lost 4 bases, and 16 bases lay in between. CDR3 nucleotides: TGTGCCAGCAGCTTTGGGGGCGCCTTCTCTTACGAGCAGTACTTC. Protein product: CASSFGGAFSYEQYF.

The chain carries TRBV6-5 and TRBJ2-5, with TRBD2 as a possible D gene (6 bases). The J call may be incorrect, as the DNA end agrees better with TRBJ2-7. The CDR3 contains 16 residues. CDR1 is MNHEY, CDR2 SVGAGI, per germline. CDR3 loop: CASSYSRRDGVYEQYF. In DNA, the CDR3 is TGTGCCAGCAGTTACTCGAGGAGGGACGGAGTCTACGAGCAGTACTTC.

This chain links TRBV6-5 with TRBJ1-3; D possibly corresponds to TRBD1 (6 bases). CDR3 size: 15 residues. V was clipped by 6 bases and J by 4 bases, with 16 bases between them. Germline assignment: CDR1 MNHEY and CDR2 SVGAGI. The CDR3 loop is CASSNTGTSGNTIYF. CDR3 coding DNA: TGTGCCAGCAGCAATACCGGGACAAGCGGAAACACCATATATTTT.

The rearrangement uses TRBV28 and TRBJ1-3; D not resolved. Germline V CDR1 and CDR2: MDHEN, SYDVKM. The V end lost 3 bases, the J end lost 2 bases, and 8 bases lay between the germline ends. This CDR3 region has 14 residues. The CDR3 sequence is CASSFLAAGNTIYF. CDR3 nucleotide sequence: TGTGCCAGCAGTTTTCTAGCAGCTGGAAACACCATATATTTT.

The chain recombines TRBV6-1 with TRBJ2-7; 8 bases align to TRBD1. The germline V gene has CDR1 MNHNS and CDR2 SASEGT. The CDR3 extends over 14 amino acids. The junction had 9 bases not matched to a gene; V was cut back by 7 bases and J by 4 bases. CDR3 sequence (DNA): TGTGCCAGCACTCCACAGGGGGACATATACGAGCAGTACTTC. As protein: CASTPQGDIYEQYF.

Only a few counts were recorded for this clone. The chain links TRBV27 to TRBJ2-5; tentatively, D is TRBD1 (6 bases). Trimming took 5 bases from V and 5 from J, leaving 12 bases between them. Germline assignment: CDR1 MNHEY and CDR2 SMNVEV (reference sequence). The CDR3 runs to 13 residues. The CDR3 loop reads CASSLQGWETQYF. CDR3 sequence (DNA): TGTGCCAGCAGTCTACAGGGTTGGGAGACCCAGTACTTC.

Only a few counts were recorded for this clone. This CDR3 reads CASSLRVRDTGELFF. The DNA for the CDR3 is TGTGCCAGCAGTCTCCGGGTCCGAGACACCGGGGAGCTGTTTTTT. The chain recombines TRBV6-6 with TRBJ2-2; D is uncertain. Germline loops: CDR1 MNHNY, CDR2 SVGAGI (reference sequence). The CDR3 has 15 amino acids. V was cut by 5 bases and J by 3 bases, with 13 bases left in between.

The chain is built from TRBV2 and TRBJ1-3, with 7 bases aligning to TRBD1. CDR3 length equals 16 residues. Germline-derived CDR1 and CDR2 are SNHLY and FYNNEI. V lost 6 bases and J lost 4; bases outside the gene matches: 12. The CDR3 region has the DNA TGTGCCAGCAGGGAAATTACAGGGGTTCGAGGAAACACCATATATTTT. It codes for CASREITGVRGNTIYF.

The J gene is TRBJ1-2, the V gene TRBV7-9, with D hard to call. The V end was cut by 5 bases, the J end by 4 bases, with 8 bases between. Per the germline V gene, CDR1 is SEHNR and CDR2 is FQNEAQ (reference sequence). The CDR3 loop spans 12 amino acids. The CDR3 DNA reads TGTGCCAGCAGCCGGGAAGTCTATGGCTACACCTTC. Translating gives CASSREVYGYTF.

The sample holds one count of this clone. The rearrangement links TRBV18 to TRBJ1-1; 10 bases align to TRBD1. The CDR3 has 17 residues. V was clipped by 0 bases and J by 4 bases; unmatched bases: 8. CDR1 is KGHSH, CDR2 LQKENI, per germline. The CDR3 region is CASSPPSTGGVGTEAFF. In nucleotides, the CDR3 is TGTGCCAGCTCACCACCGTCGACAGGGGGCGTCGGCACTGAAGCTTTCTTT. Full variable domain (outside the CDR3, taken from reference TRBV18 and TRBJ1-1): NAGVMQNPRHLVRRRGQEARLRCSPMKGHSHVYWYRQLPEEGLKFMVYLQKENIIDESGMPKERFSAEFPKEGPSILRIQQVVRGDSAAYFCASSPPSTGGVGTEAFFGQGTRLTVV.

The CDR3 protein is CASARNSNTIYF. The DNA of the CDR3 is TGTGCCAGCGCGCGTAATTCGAACACCATATATTTT. This chain links TRBV11-2 with TRBJ1-3; D uncertain. The V end lost 8 bases, the J end lost 7 bases, and 12 bases lay between the germline ends. Looked up from germline, CDR1 is SGHAT and CDR2 is FQNNGV. This CDR3 contains 12 residues. Full variable domain (missing parts from reference TRBV11-2 and TRBJ1-3): EAGVAQSPRYKIIEKRQSVAFWCNPISGHATLYWYQQILGQGPKLLIQFQNNGVVDDSQLPKDRFSAERLKGVDSTLKIQPAKLEDSAVYLCASARNSNTIYFGEGSWLTVV.

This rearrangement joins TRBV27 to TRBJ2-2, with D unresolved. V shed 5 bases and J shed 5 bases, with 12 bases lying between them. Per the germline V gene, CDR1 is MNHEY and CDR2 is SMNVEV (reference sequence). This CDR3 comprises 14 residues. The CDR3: CASSPRVLTGELFF. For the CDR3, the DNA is TGTGCCAGCAGTCCCCGGGTTTTGACCGGGGAGCTGTTTTTT.

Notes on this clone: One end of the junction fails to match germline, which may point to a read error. This CDR3 reads CASSVGHVNTEAFF. DNA of the CDR3: TGTGCCAGCAGCGTCGGACATGTGAATACTGAAGCTTTCTTT. This chain connects TRBV7-9 to TRBJ1-1, with D possibly matching TRBD1 (5 bases). Germline V gene sequence: CDR1 SEHNR, CDR2 FQNEAQ (reference sequence). The CDR3 has 14 amino acids.

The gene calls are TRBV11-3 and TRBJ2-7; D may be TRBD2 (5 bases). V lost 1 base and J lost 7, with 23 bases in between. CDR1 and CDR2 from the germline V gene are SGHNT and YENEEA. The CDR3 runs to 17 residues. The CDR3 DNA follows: TGTGCCAGCAGCTTAGGGATTGGAGGTACCATAGGAGGAGAGCAGTACTTC. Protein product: CASSLGIGGTIGGEQYF.

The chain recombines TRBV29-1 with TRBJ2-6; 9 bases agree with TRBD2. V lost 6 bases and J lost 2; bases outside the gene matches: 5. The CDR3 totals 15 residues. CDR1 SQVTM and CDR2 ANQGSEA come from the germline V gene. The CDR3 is CSVGGGETGANVLTF. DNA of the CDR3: TGCAGCGTAGGCGGGGGGGAAACTGGGGCCAACGTCCTGACTTTC.

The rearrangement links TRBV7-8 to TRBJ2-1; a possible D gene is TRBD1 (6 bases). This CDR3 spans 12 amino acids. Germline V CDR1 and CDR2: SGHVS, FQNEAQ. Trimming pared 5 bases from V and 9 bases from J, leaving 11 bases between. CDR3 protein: CASSPQGPEQFF. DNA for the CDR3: TGTGCCAGCAGCCCGCAGGGGCCTGAGCAGTTCTTC.

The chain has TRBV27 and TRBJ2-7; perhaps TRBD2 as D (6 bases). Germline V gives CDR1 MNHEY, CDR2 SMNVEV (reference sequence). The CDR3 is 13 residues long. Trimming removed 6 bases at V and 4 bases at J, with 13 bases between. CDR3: CASRGGTLYEQYF. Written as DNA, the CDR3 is TGTGCCAGCAGAGGCGGGACTTTATACGAGCAGTACTTC.

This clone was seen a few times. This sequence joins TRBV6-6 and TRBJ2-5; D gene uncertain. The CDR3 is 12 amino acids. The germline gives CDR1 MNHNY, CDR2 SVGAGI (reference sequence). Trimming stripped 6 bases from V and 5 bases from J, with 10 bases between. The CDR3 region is CASSLRVETQYF. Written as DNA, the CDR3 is TGTGCCAGCAGCCTACGTGTGGAGACCCAGTACTTC.

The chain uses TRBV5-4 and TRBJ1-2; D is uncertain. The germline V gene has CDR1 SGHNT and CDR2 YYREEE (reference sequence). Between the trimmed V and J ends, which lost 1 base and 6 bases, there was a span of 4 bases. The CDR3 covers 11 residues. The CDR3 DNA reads TGTGCCAGCAGCTTGTCGGATGGCTACACCTTC. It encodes CASSLSDGYTF.

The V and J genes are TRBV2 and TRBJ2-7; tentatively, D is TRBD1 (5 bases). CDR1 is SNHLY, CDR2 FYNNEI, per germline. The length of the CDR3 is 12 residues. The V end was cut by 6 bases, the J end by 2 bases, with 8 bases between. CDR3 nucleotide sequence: TGTGCCAGCAGGACAGCGACCTACGAGCAGTACTTC. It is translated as CASRTATYEQYF.

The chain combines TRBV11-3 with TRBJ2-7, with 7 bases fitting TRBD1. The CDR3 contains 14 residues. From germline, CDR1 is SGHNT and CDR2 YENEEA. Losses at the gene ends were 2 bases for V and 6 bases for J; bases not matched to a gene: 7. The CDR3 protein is CASSLRQGDSEQYF. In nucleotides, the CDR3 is TGTGCCAGCAGCTTACGACAGGGTGATAGCGAGCAGTACTTC. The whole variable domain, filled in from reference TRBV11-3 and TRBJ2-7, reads EAGVVQSPRYKIIEKKQPVAFWCNPISGHNTLYWYLQNLGQGPELLIRYENEEAVDDSQLPKDRFSAERLKGVDSTLKIQPAELGDSAVYLCASSLRQGDSEQYFGPGTRLTVT.

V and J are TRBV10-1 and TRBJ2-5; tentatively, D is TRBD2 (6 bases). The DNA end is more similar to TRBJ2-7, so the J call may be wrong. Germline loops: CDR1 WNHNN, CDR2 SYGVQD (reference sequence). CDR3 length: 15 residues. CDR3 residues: CASSLRQGRDSEQYF. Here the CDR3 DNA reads TGCGCCAGCAGCCTACGACAAGGAAGGGACTCCGAGCAGTACTTC.

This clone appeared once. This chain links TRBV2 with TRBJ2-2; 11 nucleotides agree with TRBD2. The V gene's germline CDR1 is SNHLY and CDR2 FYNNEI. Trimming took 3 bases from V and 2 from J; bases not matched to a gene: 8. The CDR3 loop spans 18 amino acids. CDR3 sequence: CASSEVLAGGRNTGELFF. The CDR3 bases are TGTGCCAGCAGTGAGGTGTTAGCGGGAGGGCGAAACACCGGGGAGCTGTTTTTT.

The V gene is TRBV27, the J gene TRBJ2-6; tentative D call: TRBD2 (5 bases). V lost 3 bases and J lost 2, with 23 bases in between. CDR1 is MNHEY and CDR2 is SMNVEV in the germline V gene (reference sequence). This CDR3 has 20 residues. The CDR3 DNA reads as TGTGCCAGCAGTTTCCGCACTCGAGGGAGCCTTACGGCTGGGGCCAACGTCCTGACTTTC. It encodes CASSFRTRGSLTAGANVLTF.

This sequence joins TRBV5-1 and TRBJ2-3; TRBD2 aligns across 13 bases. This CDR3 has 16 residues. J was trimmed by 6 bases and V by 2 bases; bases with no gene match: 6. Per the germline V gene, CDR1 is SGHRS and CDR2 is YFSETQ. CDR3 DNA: TGCGCCAGCAGCTTAGGACTAGCGGGAGTCCTTGATACGCAGTATTTT. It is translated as CASSLGLAGVLDTQYF.